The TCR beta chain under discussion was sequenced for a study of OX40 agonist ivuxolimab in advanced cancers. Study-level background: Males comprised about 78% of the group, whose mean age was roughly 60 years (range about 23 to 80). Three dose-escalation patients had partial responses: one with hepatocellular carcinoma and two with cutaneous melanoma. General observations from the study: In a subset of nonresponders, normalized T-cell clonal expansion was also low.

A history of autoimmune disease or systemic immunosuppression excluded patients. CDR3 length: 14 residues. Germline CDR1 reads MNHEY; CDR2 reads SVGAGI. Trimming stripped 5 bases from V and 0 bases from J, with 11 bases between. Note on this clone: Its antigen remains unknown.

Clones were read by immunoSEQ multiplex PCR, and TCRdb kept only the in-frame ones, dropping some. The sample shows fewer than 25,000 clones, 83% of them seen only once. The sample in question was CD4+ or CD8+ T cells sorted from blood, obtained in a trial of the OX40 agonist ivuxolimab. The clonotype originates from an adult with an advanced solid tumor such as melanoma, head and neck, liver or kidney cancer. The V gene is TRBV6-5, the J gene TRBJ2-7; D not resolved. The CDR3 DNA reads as TGTGCCAGCAGTCCCGCAGGTTCCTCCTACGAGCAGTACTTC. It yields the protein CASSPAGSSYEQYF.